The next 22 T cell receptor beta chains were all read from a single sample in a study of cytomegalovirus exposure and HLA in healthy donors. A multiplex PCR was run with 60 Vbeta primers and 13 Jbeta primers. The protocol was immunoSEQ multiplex PCR, while the TCRdb copy is restricted to in-frame clones and leaves out a portion. The repertoire holds more than 95,000 clones, 74% seen once, with 4% to 4.5% in the top ten. Sequenced material: PBMCs. Every receptor here comes from a woman aged 50 to 60 in good health and CMV-seropositive.

The rearrangement uses TRBV10-3 and TRBJ1-2; D is ambiguous. Germline V gives CDR1 ENHRY, CDR2 SYGVKD. The CDR3 extends over 11 amino acids. Trimming stripped 10 bases from V and 4 bases from J, with 10 bases between. The CDR3, as DNA: TGTGCCACCTCAGACACCTATGGCTACACCTTC. Its protein product is CATSDTYGYTF.

The chain carries TRBV4-1 and TRBJ1-2, with 9 bases identical to TRBD1. The CDR3 runs to 15 residues. Germline CDR1 is MGHRA and CDR2 is YSYEKL. V gave up 2 bases and J gave up 2 bases; unmatched junction bases: 3. CDR3: CASSQPTGGNYGYTF. CDR3 DNA sequence: TGCGCCAGCAGCCAACCGACAGGGGGGAACTATGGCTACACCTTC.

The chain links TRBV4-3 to TRBJ2-1, with D hard to call. The CDR3 runs to 16 residues. From germline, CDR1 is LGHNA and CDR2 YSLEER. The V and J ends lost 1 base and 6 bases respectively, with 16 bases between them. CDR3 nucleotide sequence: TGCGCCAGCAGCCAAGTAGATGGTTGGGCTTTCAATGAGCAGTTCTTC. It is translated as CASSQVDGWAFNEQFF.

V usage is TRBV5-6 and J usage is TRBJ1-6; 11 nucleotides line up with TRBD1. This CDR3 has 16 amino acids. The ends lost 4 bases at V and 2 bases at J; junction bases unmatched: 2. The germline gives CDR1 SGHDT, CDR2 YYEEEE. The CDR3 DNA reads as TGTGCCAGCAGCCAGGACAGGGGGCCCTATAATTCACCCCTCCACTTT. Protein sequence: CASSQDRGPYNSPLHF.

The rearrangement uses TRBV30 and TRBJ2-6, with TRBD2 as a possible D gene (5 bases). The CDR3 contains 18 residues. CDR1 is GTSNPN, CDR2 SVGIG, per germline (reference sequence). Trimming took off 3 bases at V and 0 bases at J, with 18 bases between the two ends. The CDR3: CAWSSRRTGISGANVLTF. The CDR3 DNA follows: TGTGCCTGGAGCAGTCGTCGGACGGGGATCTCTGGGGCCAACGTCCTGACTTTC.

CDR3 residues: CASSVATLGAGRQETQYF. CDR3 sequence (DNA): TGTGCCAGCAGCGTAGCCACCCTTGGTGCGGGGCGACAAGAGACCCAGTACTTC. J is TRBJ2-5 and V is TRBV9, with D possibly matching TRBD2 (6 bases). Germline V gene sequence: CDR1 SGDLS, CDR2 YYNGEE. V was pared by 0 bases and J by 2 bases, with 20 bases between. This CDR3 comprises 18 residues.

The rearrangement links TRBV7-2 to TRBJ1-2, with unresolved D. The CDR3 sequence is 18 residues long. V was trimmed by 0 bases and J by 4 bases, leaving 21 bases between them. CDR1 and CDR2 from the germline V gene are SGHTA and FQGNSA. The CDR3 DNA reads as TGTGCCAGCAGCTTAGCCCCGATAAGTTCTGTTGGTAGCTATGGCTACACCTTC. It yields the protein CASSLAPISSVGSYGYTF.

The genes are TRBV19 and TRBJ2-7, with TRBD1 matching 10 bases. The CDR3 loop spans 16 amino acids. Germline V gene data show CDR1 as LNHDA and CDR2 as SQIVND (reference sequence). J gave up 7 bases and V 4 bases, and 13 bases lay outside the gene matches. CDR3 amino acids: CASSSLGQGLYQEQYF. CDR3 nucleotides: TGTGCCAGTAGTAGCCTGGGACAGGGGCTTTATCAGGAGCAGTACTTC.

The V call is TRBV7-8, the J call TRBJ2-7, with a weak D call TRBD2 (5 bases). CDR3 length: 14 residues. V was trimmed by 1 base and J by 3 bases, leaving 10 bases between them. The germline V gene encodes CDR1 SGHVS and CDR2 FQNEAQ. This chain's CDR3 is CASSLGVGDYEQYF. The CDR3 DNA reads as TGTGCCAGCAGCTTAGGGGTCGGGGACTACGAGCAGTACTTC. Supplemented by reference TRBV7-8 and TRBJ2-7, the full variable domain reads GAGVSQSPRYKVAKRGQDVALRCDPISGHVSLFWYQQALGQGPEFLTYFQNEAQLDKSGLPSDRFFAERPEGSVSTLKIQRTQQEDSAVYLCASSLGVGDYEQYFGPGTRLTVT.

This sequence joins TRBV27 and TRBJ2-1; D gene uncertain. Deletions cut 3 bases from V and 3 bases from J, with 6 bases between. CDR3 length equals 13 residues. Germline CDR1 is MNHEY and CDR2 is SMNVEV (reference sequence). This CDR3 reads CASSLSSYNEQFF. The CDR3 DNA sequence: TGTGCCAGCAGTTTGTCTAGCTACAATGAGCAGTTCTTC.

In its sample, this clone was seen a few times. The V call is TRBV7-3, the J call TRBJ2-3, with 11 bases that match TRBD2. Germline V gene sequence: CDR1 SGHTA, CDR2 FQGTGA. The V gene end was trimmed by 1 base and the J gene end by 0 bases; junction bases not matched to a gene: 12. This CDR3 region has 20 residues. DNA for the CDR3: TGTGCCAGCAGCTTAAAAGCGCTGGGACTAGCGGCCTGTAGCACAGATACGCAGTATTTT. It is translated as CASSLKALGLAACSTDTQYF.

This chain connects TRBV2 to TRBJ2-1; possibly TRBD2 for D (6 bases). Trimming pared 3 bases from V and 3 bases from J, leaving 21 bases between. The germline V gene encodes CDR1 SNHLY and CDR2 FYNNEI. The CDR3 totals 18 residues. As DNA, the CDR3 is TGTGCCAGCAGTGACCGGCGCGGGTTAGCGGCAATCTACAATGAGCAGTTCTTC. This codes for CASSDRRGLAAIYNEQFF.

The V gene is TRBV7-2, the J gene TRBJ1-3; D call uncertain. This CDR3 spans 14 amino acids. CDR1 and CDR2 from the germline V gene are SGHTA and FQGNSA. Trimming took off 5 bases at V and 1 base at J, with 9 bases between the two ends. Written as DNA, the CDR3 is TGTGCCAGCAGCCGACACGATTCTGGAAACACCATATATTTT. It yields the protein CASSRHDSGNTIYF.

As concerns this clone: At one end the junction does not follow the germline gene, possibly because of a read error. This same CDR3 is encoded by further DNA sequences in the sample. This chain links TRBV18 with TRBJ2-3; 12 bases align to TRBD2. Per the germline V gene, CDR1 is KGHSH and CDR2 is LQKENI. The CDR3 contains 16 residues. CDR3 residues: CASSRLAGEAPDTQYF. The CDR3 nucleotides read TGCGCCAGCTCCCGACTAGCGGGGGAGGCGCCAGATACGCAGTATTTT.

J is TRBJ2-2 and V is TRBV5-6; weak D call: TRBD2 (6 bases). The germline V gene encodes CDR1 SGHDT and CDR2 YYEEEE. Between the trimmed V and J ends, which lost 0 bases and 2 bases, there was a span of 11 bases. The CDR3 has 16 amino acids. The CDR3 protein is CASSLAELANTGELFF. CDR3 sequence (DNA): TGTGCCAGCAGCTTGGCCGAACTAGCAAACACCGGGGAGCTGTTTTTT.

The rearrangement joins TRBV19 to TRBJ1-2, with TRBD1 matching 10 bases. V lost 7 bases and J lost 7; bases outside the gene matches: 6. The CDR3 is 13 residues long. CDR1 LNHDA and CDR2 SQIVND come from the germline V gene (reference sequence). CDR3 sequence reads: CASKGTGVFGYTF. The CDR3 DNA reads as TGTGCCAGTAAGGGGACAGGGGTTTTTGGCTACACCTTC.

The gene calls are TRBV2 and TRBJ1-2, with D perhaps matching TRBD1 (6 bases). The length of the CDR3 is 17 residues. The germline V gene has CDR1 SNHLY and CDR2 FYNNEI. Trimming stripped 6 bases from V and 5 bases from J, with 25 bases between. As DNA, the CDR3 is TGTGCCAGCAGCCCGCGGGTAAACAGGGTCAATCTATATGGCTACACCTTC. Amino acid sequence: CASSPRVNRVNLYGYTF. The full variable domain, with the rest looked up from reference TRBV2 and TRBJ1-2, is EPEVTQTPSHQVTQMGQEVILRCVPISNHLYFYWYRQILGQKVEFLVSFYNNEISEKSEIFDDQFSVERPDGSNFTLKIRSTKLEDSAMYFCASSPRVNRVNLYGYTFGSGTRLTVV.

V and J are TRBV11-2 and TRBJ2-5; D may be TRBD1 (6 bases). The CDR3 is made up of 19 amino acids. Germline CDR1 SGHAT, CDR2 FQNNGV. V was pared by 2 bases and J by 5 bases, with 27 bases between. The CDR3 sequence is CASSLRNSGTRFSRETQYF. For the CDR3, the DNA is TGTGCCAGCAGCTTACGAAACTCCGGGACACGGTTTAGTAGGGAGACCCAGTACTTC.

J is TRBJ2-3 and V is TRBV28, with D unclear. Per the germline V gene, CDR1 is MDHEN and CDR2 is SYDVKM. The CDR3 loop spans 12 amino acids. Between the trimmed V and J ends, which lost 6 bases and 2 bases, there was a span of 6 bases. The CDR3 DNA reads TGTGCCAGCAGCCCTCCCACAGATACGCAGTATTTT. Its protein is CASSPPTDTQYF.

The CDR3 protein is CASSQQLSGANVLTF. The CDR3 coding sequence is TGTGCCAGTAGCCAACAATTATCTGGGGCCAACGTCCTGACTTTC. The chain employs TRBV19 and TRBJ2-6; D uncertain. The germline V gene has CDR1 LNHDA and CDR2 SQIVND (reference sequence). The germline V and J ends were trimmed by 6 bases and 1 base, with 10 bases remaining between them. This CDR3 spans 15 amino acids.

This clone showed up just once. The CDR3 DNA sequence: TGTGCCAGCAGTTACCTAAAGGAGGGCTACACCTTC. Amino acid sequence: CASSYLKEGYTF. The chain uses TRBV28 and TRBJ1-2, with D unclear. Per the germline V gene, CDR1 is MDHEN and CDR2 is SYDVKM. With 4 bases removed from V and 8 bases from J, the gap between germline ends came to 11 bases. This CDR3 is 12 amino acids long.

The V call is TRBV19, the J call TRBJ2-1, with 10 bases matching TRBD2. The J segment lost 5 bases and the V segment lost 10 bases, leaving 5 bases of the junction unmatched. The CDR3 loop spans 13 amino acids. Germline-derived CDR1 and CDR2 are LNHDA and SQIVND (reference sequence). The CDR3: CATRLAGHNEQFF. Written as DNA, the CDR3 is TGTGCCACACGACTAGCGGGTCACAATGAGCAGTTCTTC.